This T cell receptor beta chain was observed in a study of T cell responses to AZD1222 COVID-19 vaccine (dated by TCRdb to the early 2020s). Background on the whole study: Because spike-specific TCR depth and breadth did not differ between the two schedules, AZD1222 recipients who got a second dose at roughly 4 weeks were pooled with those who got a second dose at roughly 12 weeks. TCR sequencing covered some 240 trial participants: 200 to 220 given two doses of AZD1222 and 26 given two doses of MenACWY control vaccine. Trial participants were enrolled into age subgroups of 18-55, 56-69 and 70-plus years, which contained around 150, 29 and 61 TCR-sequenced participants, respectively.

This clone was seen a few times. Its binding antigen is unknown. No qualities accompany the bases; no much larger clone lies one base away. The paper's findings and limits, for the study overall: CD4 TCRs associated with the vaccine covered the entire spike protein, and the dominant responses were in regions 160-218 and 743-854. Epitopes outside the regions mutated in the B.1.351 and B.1.1.7 variants were reportedly recognized by nearly half of the unique spike-specific TCRs. Only six AZD1222 recipients were SARS-CoV-2 seropositive at baseline, limiting conclusions about previously exposed vaccinees. Participants were mostly white British and included more females than males, and it was suggested by the authors that clonal diversity may have been underestimated. After two AZD1222 doses, spike-specific TCR breadth and depth were significantly higher than at day 0 and than in MenACWY recipients. The 56-69-year group was small, and its depth increase did not reach significance, likely because of low power. Because no day 14 peak-response samples were available, the repertoires could be characterized only after the peak T cell response.

The CDR3 regions of human TCRbeta chains were subjected to immunosequencing. As for the original processing: TCRs in the repertoires were matched against a reference library of SARS-CoV-2-specific TCRs that had been generated with the MIRA antigen-specificity platform. Breadth meant the fraction of unique TCRs that were SARS-CoV-2-associated, whereas depth meant the fraction of total T cells that were SARS-CoV-2-associated. Using the MIRA data, each spike-specific TCR was assigned both to the spike region to which the TCR was reactive and to a CD4 or CD8 class. Log10-transformed breadth and depth values were compared by one-way ANOVA with Sidak's multiple comparisons tests. In TCRdb, the immuneACCESS table is reduced to in-frame sequences with V and J assigned. These tables do not hold every clone; where another copy was compared, an unresolved V gene accounts for under half, and the others remain unexplained. The D gene and trimming were derived from the DNA, and the V and J assignments and clone size from that table. The sample records tens of thousands of clones, 86% of which are singletons. Roughly 2.7% of the sample belongs to the ten largest clones.

The CDR3 numbers 13 residues from cysteine through phenylalanine. CDR3 DNA only is kept here, 39 bases in frame from base 1. CDR1 is given as MDHEN and CDR2 as SYDVKM, both from the germline V gene. V ends up 7 bases short and J 9 bases short, with an unmatched junction base count of 11. The time point tag for this specimen amounts to: baseline before first vaccination. The vaccinee samples were drawn from two UK trials, COV001 and COV002, one of which was a single-blind randomized controlled phase 2/3 trial testing AZD1222 (ChAdOx1 nCoV-19) in healthy adults. For TCRbeta chain sequencing, PBMC samples were collected from trial participants at day 0 and at day 28 after the second dose.

The clonotype was recovered from an adult in good health. The specimen comprised peripheral blood, sampled on day 0 of AZD1222 vaccination. The rearrangement joined TRBV28 to TRBJ2-5; TRBD2 fits 7 bases in the junction. CDR3 region: CASTLGGVGAQYF. The DNA is TGTGCCAGCACCCTGGGAGGGGTAGGGGCCCAGTACTTC.